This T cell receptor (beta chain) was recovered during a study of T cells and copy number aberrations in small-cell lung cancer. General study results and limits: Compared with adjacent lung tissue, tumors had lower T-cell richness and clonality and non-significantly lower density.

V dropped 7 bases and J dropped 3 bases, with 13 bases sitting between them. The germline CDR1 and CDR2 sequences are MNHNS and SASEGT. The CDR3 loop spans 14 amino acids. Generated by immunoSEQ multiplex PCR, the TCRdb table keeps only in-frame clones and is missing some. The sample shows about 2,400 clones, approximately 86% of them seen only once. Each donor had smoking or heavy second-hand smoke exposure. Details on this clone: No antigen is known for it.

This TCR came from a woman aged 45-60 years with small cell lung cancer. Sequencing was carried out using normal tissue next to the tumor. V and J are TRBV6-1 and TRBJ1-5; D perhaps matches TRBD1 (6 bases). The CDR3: CASNTGSSNQPQHF. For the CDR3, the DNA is TGTGCCAGCAATACAGGGTCATCCAATCAGCCCCAGCATTTT.